The 22 T cell receptor beta chains below were found in one sample sequenced in a study of CD8 T cells in ankylosing spondylitis. TCRdb used MiXCR to reprocess the 5' RACE reads, holding one entry per CDR3 protein. The sample gives approximately 210,000 distinct CDR3 sequences, around 13% of which show up once; approximately 15% is in the top ten. Material: blood, either unsorted or a sorted T cell fraction (not recorded which). The source of these receptors is a male donor with ankylosing spondylitis or in good health (not recorded which).

There are many counts of this clonotype. The J gene is TRBJ1-2, the V gene TRBV16; no firm D call. V was shortened by 4 bases and J by 3 bases, with 12 bases between the two germline ends. The CDR3 extends over 14 amino acids. Per germline, CDR1 KGHSY and CDR2 FQNENV. For the CDR3, the DNA is TGTGCCAGCAGCCCCCCCGGGCCCCACTATGGCTACACCTTC. This gives the protein CASSPPGPHYGYTF.

A note on this clonotype: A much larger clone differs by one base, so this may be a read error. The chain has TRBV12-3 or TRBV12-4 and TRBJ2-2; D may be TRBD1 (5 bases). With 2 bases removed from V and 0 bases from J, the gap between germline ends came to 10 bases. This CDR3 is built from 16 residues. This CDR3 reads CASSLLAGSNTGELFF. CDR3 in DNA: TGTGCCAGCAGTTTATTGGCAGGGTCGAACACCGGGGAGCTGTTTTTT.

In this sample, this clonotype turned up a few times. This chain uses TRBV6-1 with TRBJ2-7; 10 nucleotides agree with TRBD2. Germline CDR1 and CDR2: MNHNS and SASEGT. Trimming at V came to 6 bases and at J to 0 bases, leaving 5 bases not matched to a gene. The CDR3 contains 15 residues. The CDR3 DNA follows: TGTGCCAGCAGGCATAGCGGGGGGAGCTCCTACGAGCAGTACTTC. It is translated as CASRHSGGSSYEQYF.

This clonotype was detected a few times. J is TRBJ2-2 and V is TRBV27; D may be TRBD1 (6 bases). The CDR3 spans 14 residues. Trimming cost V 2 bases and J 4 bases, with 8 bases left between them. Germline V lookup: CDR1 MNHEY, CDR2 SMNVEV (reference sequence). The CDR3 nucleotides read TGTGCCAGCAGTTTAGGACAGTTCACCGGGGAGCTGTTTTTT. This gives the protein CASSLGQFTGELFF.

This clonotype has just a few counts. The chain recombines TRBV30 with TRBJ2-1; D not certain. The V end lost 4 bases, the J end lost 5 bases, and 9 bases lay between the germline ends. Germline assignment: CDR1 GTSNPN and CDR2 SVGIG (reference sequence). The CDR3 contains 12 residues. The CDR3 coding sequence is TGTGCCTGGAATGGACGAAACAATGAGCAGTTCTTC. This codes for CAWNGRNNEQFF.

This clonotype has ten or more counts. The genes are TRBV12-3 or TRBV12-4 and TRBJ2-5; D remains unclear. This CDR3 has 13 residues. V lost 1 base and J lost 4, with 7 bases in between. The CDR3 sequence: CASSLGRAETQYF. The CDR3, as DNA: TGTGCCAGCAGTTTAGGAAGGGCAGAGACCCAGTACTTC.

This clonotype came up many times. The V call is TRBV4-1, the J call TRBJ2-1; 12 positions agree with TRBD2. Per the germline V gene, CDR1 is MGHRA and CDR2 is YSYEKL. Trimming cost V 4 bases and J 7 bases; bases outside gene matches: 17. This CDR3 region has 19 residues. The CDR3 loop reads CASSRNLESTSGRYNEQFF. CDR3 nucleotide sequence: TGCGCCAGCAGCCGAAACCTTGAATCGACTAGCGGGAGATATAATGAGCAGTTCTTC.

This clonotype has more than one count but fewer than ten. The chain combines TRBV7-8 with TRBJ1-6; possible D gene TRBD1, 5 bases. The CDR3 totals 13 residues. V dropped 1 base and J dropped 14 bases, with 12 bases sitting between them. Germline lookup yields CDR1 SGHVS and CDR2 FQNEAQ. The CDR3 coding sequence is TGTGCCAGCAGCTTAGGGGCAGGGAGGGCCCTCCACTTT. Translated, it gives CASSLGAGRALHF.

This clonotype was recorded a few times. The chain combines TRBV27 with TRBJ2-1; TRBD2 is a possible D gene (6 bases). With 6 bases removed from V and 5 bases from J, the gap between germline ends came to 17 bases. The CDR3 has 15 residues. Germline CDR1 and CDR2: MNHEY and SMNVEV (reference sequence). CDR3 region: CASSWDFQPNNEQFF. DNA for the CDR3: TGTGCCAGCAGCTGGGACTTCCAACCTAACAATGAGCAGTTCTTC.

V and J are TRBV7-9 and TRBJ2-5; D is tentatively TRBD1 or TRBD2 (6 bases each). The CDR3 length is 14 residues. CDR1 is SEHNR, CDR2 FQNEAQ, per germline (reference sequence). Between the trimmed V and J ends, which lost 4 bases and 1 base, there was a span of 10 bases. The CDR3 protein is CASSWRDTQETQYF. The CDR3 region has the DNA TGTGCCAGCAGCTGGCGGGACACCCAAGAGACCCAGTACTTC.

The V and J genes are TRBV27 and TRBJ1-2; weak D call: TRBD1 (6 bases). The CDR3 has 14 amino acids. Trimming removed 5 bases from V and 8 bases from J, with 18 bases in between. The germline CDR1 and CDR2 sequences are MNHEY and SMNVEV (reference sequence). The DNA for the CDR3 is TGTGCCAGCAGTCCGGGACACCCTCTAAGGGGCTACACCTTC. Its translation is CASSPGHPLRGYTF.

This chain connects TRBV16 to TRBJ1-1; D gene ambiguous. Trimming stripped 1 base from V and 8 bases from J, with 8 bases between. This CDR3 is built from 12 residues. The germline V gene has CDR1 KGHSY and CDR2 FQNENV. The CDR3 loop is CASSQYLREAFF. The DNA of the CDR3 is TGTGCCAGCAGCCAATATCTGAGAGAAGCTTTCTTT.

The genes are TRBV29-1 and TRBJ1-2, with a possible D match to TRBD1 (5 bases). V gave up 7 bases and J gave up 5 bases, with 11 bases separating them. Per the germline V gene, CDR1 is SQVTM and CDR2 is ANQGSEA. There are 11 residues in the CDR3. CDR3 sequence: CSGAGGYGYTF. CDR3 bases: TGCAGCGGGGCTGGGGGTTATGGCTACACCTTC.

In its sample, this clonotype was seen many times. The rearrangement links TRBV19 to TRBJ2-3; D tentatively fits TRBD1 or TRBD2 (5 bases each). Germline V CDR1 and CDR2: LNHDA, SQIVND (reference sequence). The CDR3 contains 13 residues. With 3 bases removed from V and 10 bases from J, the gap between germline ends came to 14 bases. DNA of the CDR3: TGTGCCAGTAGTATTACCACCTCGGGACCGCAGTATTTT. Translated, it gives CASSITTSGPQYF. Full variable domain (outside the CDR3, taken from reference TRBV19 and TRBJ2-3): DGGITQSPKYLFRKEGQNVTLSCEQNLNHDAMYWYRQDPGQGLRLIYYSQIVNDFQKGDIAEGYSVSREKKESFPLTVTSAQKNPTAFYLCASSITTSGPQYFGPGTRLTVL.

The chain links TRBV7-9 to TRBJ2-1; 14 bases agree with TRBD2. The CDR3 length is 17 residues. The J segment lost 4 bases and the V segment lost 5 bases, leaving 7 bases of the junction unmatched. In germline, CDR1 is SEHNR, CDR2 FQNEAQ (reference sequence). CDR3 DNA sequence: TGTGCCAGCAGCCCGACTAGCGGGAGGGCCAATTACAATGAGCAGTTCTTC. Protein product: CASSPTSGRANYNEQFF. Together with reference TRBV7-9 and TRBJ2-1, the CDR3 gives the full variable domain: DTGVSQNPRHKITKRGQNVTFRCDPISEHNRLYWYRQTLGQGPEFLTYFQNEAQLEKSRLLSDRFSAERPKGSFSTLEIQRTEQGDSAMYLCASSPTSGRANYNEQFFGPGTRLTVL.

This clonotype was found many times. This sequence joins TRBV5-1 and TRBJ2-1; D remains unclear. The V end lost 5 bases, the J end lost 0 bases, and 15 bases lay between the germline ends. Germline-derived CDR1 and CDR2 are SGHRS and YFSETQ. This CDR3 comprises 16 residues. The CDR3 nucleotides read TGCGCCAGCAGTCAGAACCCCTTAAGCTCCTACAATGAGCAGTTCTTC. It codes for CASSQNPLSSYNEQFF.

The table lists this clonotype with a few counts. This chain links TRBV25-1 with TRBJ2-5; 10 nucleotides match TRBD1. The CDR3 is 15 amino acids. The junction had 7 bases not matched to a gene; V was cut back by 6 bases and J by 3 bases. Germline V gene data show CDR1 as MGHDK and CDR2 as SYGVNS. The CDR3 reads CASSRKGQGKETQYF. The CDR3 DNA sequence: TGTGCCAGCAGCCGAAAGGGACAGGGGAAAGAGACCCAGTACTTC.

This clonotype turned up a few times. The gene calls are TRBV7-6 and TRBJ2-1; the D call may be TRBD1 or TRBD2 (5 bases each). Deletions cut 6 bases from V and 9 bases from J, with 12 bases between. CDR1 and CDR2 from the germline V gene are SGHVS and FNYEAQ. CDR3 length equals 12 residues. CDR3 in DNA: TGTGCCAGCAGTGTCGGGGACGGTGAGCAGTTCTTC. This gives the protein CASSVGDGEQFF.

V usage is TRBV6-1 and J usage is TRBJ1-5, with a possible D match to TRBD1 (5 bases). With 8 bases removed from V and 0 bases from J, the gap between germline ends came to 17 bases. CDR1 MNHNS and CDR2 SASEGT come from the germline V gene. This CDR3 has 16 residues. CDR3 protein: CASGRDRENSNQPQHF. CDR3 coding DNA: TGTGCCAGCGGACGGGACCGAGAGAATAGCAATCAGCCCCAGCATTTT.

This clonotype has a count of ten or more. The gene calls are TRBV29-1 and TRBJ2-2; D may correspond to TRBD1 or TRBD2 (5 bases each). The CDR3 sequence is 15 residues long. Germline V gives CDR1 SQVTM, CDR2 ANQGSEA. V lost 1 base, J lost 5 bases, and 14 bases lay in between. The CDR3, as DNA: TGCAGCGTTGAAGTTCGGGACGAGGGGACCGGGGAGCTGTTTTTT. Protein: CSVEVRDEGTGELFF.

This clonotype was seen more than once but under ten times. The rearrangement uses TRBV6-1 and TRBJ1-3, with D uncertain. V gave up 3 bases and J gave up 0 bases, with 9 bases separating them. Germline V gene data show CDR1 as MNHNS and CDR2 as SASEGT. The CDR3 has 15 amino acids. CDR3 amino acids: CASSEHWSSGNTIYF. CDR3 DNA: TGTGCCAGCAGTGAGCATTGGAGCTCTGGAAACACCATATATTTT.

The chain couples TRBV12-3 or TRBV12-4 to TRBJ1-2; 8 bases agree with TRBD1. This CDR3 has 13 amino acids. Unmatched junction bases numbered 6, after V lost 6 bases and J lost 6 bases. For the CDR3, the DNA is TGTGCCAGCAGCTCCAGGGGGCGGGATGGCTACACCTTC. Translation: CASSSRGRDGYTF.